Each of the 13 T cell receptor beta chains below was sequenced from the same sample in a study of blood T cell repertoires in COVID-19. The protocol was immunoSEQ multiplex PCR, while the TCRdb copy is restricted to in-frame clones and leaves out a portion. The table includes about 180,000 clones, 82% detected once. The source material was peripheral blood. All receptors come from an older woman with acute or convalescent COVID-19.

The chain joins TRBV24-1 to TRBJ2-1; 12 bases are shared with TRBD2. Germline CDR1 and CDR2: KGHDR and SFDVKD. The CDR3 spans 16 residues. The junction had 7 bases not matched to a gene; V was cut back by 3 bases and J by 8 bases. The CDR3, as DNA: TGTGCCACCAGTGATGCGACTAGCGGGGGCGTCGATGAGCAGTTCTTC. Residues: CATSDATSGGVDEQFF.

The rearrangement links TRBV30 to TRBJ1-2, with D tentatively TRBD1 (5 bases). The ends were cut back, 1 base at V and 7 bases at J, with 19 bases in the middle. The CDR3 length is 15 residues. The V gene's germline CDR1 is GTSNPN and CDR2 SVGIG (reference sequence). The CDR3 bases are TGTGCCTGGAGTGGTCAAGTGGGGCTGGGGTCTGGCTACACCTTC. It translates to CAWSGQVGLGSGYTF. The full variable domain, in which reference TRBV30 and TRBJ1-2 provide the parts outside the CDR3, is SQTIHQWPATLVQPVGSPLSLECTVEGTSNPNLYWYRQAAGRGLQLLFYSVGIGQISSEVPQNLSASRPQDRQFILSSKKLLLSDSGFYLCAWSGQVGLGSGYTFGSGTRLTVV.

The genes are TRBV7-2 and TRBJ2-7; 9 nucleotides match TRBD1. V lost 6 bases to trimming and J lost 2 bases; unmatched junction nucleotides: 11. The CDR3 sequence is 16 residues long. CDR1 is SGHTA, CDR2 FQGNSA, per germline. CDR3 residues: CASRPLGQGATYEQYF. In nucleotides, the CDR3 is TGTGCCAGCAGACCGTTGGGACAGGGTGCCACCTACGAGCAGTACTTC.

This clone appeared a few times. This sequence joins TRBV3-1 (or the pseudogene TRBV3-2) and TRBJ1-1; perhaps TRBD1 as D (6 bases). This CDR3 has 15 residues. V gave up 2 bases and J gave up 5 bases, with 15 bases separating them. CDR1 and CDR2 (germline): LGHDT, YNNKEL (reference sequence). Written as DNA, the CDR3 is TGTGCCAGCAGCCAAATAGGGGGGGCAGGTACTGAAGCTTTCTTT. Its translation is CASSQIGGAGTEAFF.

This clone has only one observation. The gene calls are TRBV28 and TRBJ1-6, with TRBD1 identical over 9 bases. With V trimmed by 6 bases and J by 4 bases, 7 bases remained unmatched. CDR3 length: 16 residues. Germline V gene data show CDR1 as MDHEN and CDR2 as SYDVKM. The CDR3 sequence is CASRPGQGMYNSPLHF. CDR3 DNA sequence: TGTGCCAGCAGGCCTGGACAGGGGATGTATAATTCACCCCTCCACTTT.

The chain links TRBV10-3 to TRBJ2-2; 10 bases are shared with TRBD2. The CDR3 runs 15 residues. Losses at the gene ends were 11 bases for V and 2 bases for J; bases not matched to a gene: 8. CDR1 and CDR2 from the germline V gene are ENHRY and SYGVKD. This CDR3 reads CASKAGGPNTGELFF. The CDR3 region has the DNA TGTGCCTCCAAAGCGGGAGGGCCAAACACCGGGGAGCTGTTTTTT.

This sequence joins TRBV19 and TRBJ2-5; 9 nucleotides match TRBD2. CDR1 is LNHDA and CDR2 is SQIVND in the germline V gene (reference sequence). V lost 1 base, J lost 2 bases, and 2 bases stayed unmatched. The CDR3 is made up of 15 amino acids. CDR3 amino acids: CASSIGLAGQETQYF. CDR3 nucleotides: TGTGCCAGTAGTATAGGTCTAGCGGGGCAAGAGACCCAGTACTTC.

This clone was found once. The chain employs TRBV13 and TRBJ2-1; D unresolved. This CDR3 comprises 12 residues. Germline V gene data show CDR1 as PRHDT and CDR2 as FYEKMQ (reference sequence). V lost 1 base and J 13 bases, leaving 11 bases between the germline ends. CDR3 nucleotides: TGTGCCAGCAGCTTAGACTCCCCACCTCAGTTCTTC. Its translation: CASSLDSPPQFF.

The V gene is TRBV6-5, the J gene TRBJ1-6; TRBD1 is a possible D gene (6 bases). The germline V and J ends were trimmed by 2 bases and 8 bases, with 16 bases remaining between them. The CDR3 has 16 residues. Germline V gives CDR1 MNHEY, CDR2 SVGAGI. CDR3 region: CASSYTLQGSDSPLHF. The CDR3 coding sequence is TGTGCCAGCAGTTACACACTACAGGGATCGGATTCACCCCTCCACTTT.

In nucleotides, the CDR3 is TGTGCCAGCAGCTTACGCGGGAGCAATGAGCAGTTCTTC. The encoded protein is CASSLRGSNEQFF. V is TRBV11-1 and J is TRBJ2-1, with 7 bases aligning to TRBD2. The CDR3 has 13 amino acids. The germline V gene has CDR1 SGHAT and CDR2 FQDESV (reference sequence). J lost 6 bases, V lost 2 bases, and 1 base had no gene match.

The chain links TRBV7-3 to TRBJ1-1; the D gene is possibly TRBD1 (5 bases). The CDR3 is made up of 13 amino acids. In germline, CDR1 is SGHTA, CDR2 FQGTGA. Deletions cut 5 bases from V and 2 bases from J, with 9 bases between. Written as DNA, the CDR3 is TGTGCCAGCAGCCTCGACAGTAACACTGAAGCTTTCTTT. This translates into CASSLDSNTEAFF.

V gene TRBV7-9 combines with J gene TRBJ2-7, with D possibly TRBD1 on 6 matching bases. Germline loops: CDR1 SEHNR, CDR2 FQNEAQ (reference sequence). The CDR3 is 13 residues long. V lost 5 bases to trimming and J lost 4 bases, with 12 bases between them. CDR3 coding DNA: TGTGCCAGCAGCCAACGGACAGAATACGAGCAGTACTTC. The encoded protein is CASSQRTEYEQYF.

This chain connects TRBV25-1 to TRBJ1-2, with TRBD1 identical over 9 bases. J gave up 2 bases and V 4 bases, and 8 bases lay outside the gene matches. The CDR3 loop spans 16 amino acids. Germline V lookup: CDR1 MGHDK, CDR2 SYGVNS. The DNA for the CDR3 is TGTGCCAGCAGTGGGACAGGGGAGCTGCCCAACTATGGCTACACCTTC. Translating gives CASSGTGELPNYGYTF.